What follows are 32 T cell receptor beta chains derived from one specimen sequenced in a study of spatial heterogeneity in lung cancer. Study results and limitations: Tumoral mutation counts were tracked by counts of expanded intratumoral alpha and beta TCRs.

TCRdb independently ran MiXCR on the 5' RACE reads; one entry per CDR3 protein. The sample carries roughly 17,000 distinct CDR3 sequences, under 7% recorded once. Which antigens these TCRs recognize remains unknown. This sample's time point: sample taken at primary tumor resection. The material sequenced was lung tumor tissue, taken at surgery. The receptors were gathered from a male donor with early-stage non-small cell lung cancer.

There are many counts of this clonotype. The chain joins TRBV20-1 to TRBJ2-7; D is tentatively TRBD1 or TRBD2 (6 bases each). The CDR3 contains 14 residues. CDR1 is DFQATT, CDR2 SNEGSKA, per germline (reference sequence). The germline V and J ends were trimmed by 2 bases and 5 bases, with 16 bases remaining between them. CDR3 sequence reads: CSARSPDGGHEQYF. The CDR3 nucleotides read TGCAGTGCTAGATCACCGGACGGGGGCCACGAGCAGTACTTC.

This clonotype was counted many times. The chain combines TRBV4-1 with TRBJ2-2; D gene unclear. V was clipped by 4 bases and J by 4 bases, with 4 bases between them. CDR3 length: 12 amino acids. Germline lookup yields CDR1 MGHRA and CDR2 YSYEKL. The CDR3 spells CASSRGTGELFF. In DNA form, the CDR3 reads TGCGCCAGCAGCCGGGGCACCGGGGAGCTGTTTTTT.

Only a few counts were recorded for this clonotype. As DNA, the CDR3 is TGTGCCATCAGTGAGTCCTTCTCTAACACCGGGGAGCTGTTTTTT. It specifies CAISESFSNTGELFF. V is TRBV10-3 and J is TRBJ2-2; D remains ambiguous. The V gene's germline CDR1 is ENHRY and CDR2 SYGVKD. This CDR3 contains 15 residues. The V end was cut by 0 bases, the J end by 2 bases, with 7 bases between.

The table lists this clonotype with many counts. In DNA form, the CDR3 reads TGTGCCAGCACCGTAACGGGGGCGGGTAGCTCCTACGAGCAGTACTTC. This codes for CASTVTGAGSSYEQYF. The rearrangement joins TRBV28 to TRBJ2-7, with D perhaps TRBD1 or TRBD2 (6 bases each). Per germline, CDR1 MDHEN and CDR2 SYDVKM. The CDR3 contains 16 residues. V was shortened by 7 bases and J by 0 bases, with 19 bases between the two germline ends.

This clonotype was detected many times. The V call is TRBV12-5, the J call TRBJ2-5; 9 bases are a match to TRBD2. This CDR3 is 16 amino acids long. The ends lost 1 base at V and 0 bases at J; junction bases unmatched: 3. Per the germline V gene, CDR1 is LGHNT and CDR2 is FRNRAP. The DNA of the CDR3 is TGTGCTAGTGGTTTGGGGACTAGCGCTAACCAAGAGACCCAGTACTTC. Translated, it gives CASGLGTSANQETQYF.

This clonotype appeared many times. This chain uses TRBV19 with TRBJ2-7; D remains unclear. Looked up from germline, CDR1 is LNHDA and CDR2 is SQIVND (reference sequence). V was clipped by 5 bases and J by 2 bases, with 7 bases between them. This CDR3 region has 12 residues. The chain's CDR3 is CASSRGPYEQYF. In nucleotides, the CDR3 is TGTGCCAGTAGTCGCGGCCCCTACGAGCAGTACTTC.

This clonotype was observed many times. This sequence joins TRBV5-1 and TRBJ2-2, with 7 nucleotides matching TRBD1. Germline lookup yields CDR1 SGHRS and CDR2 YFSETQ. This CDR3 spans 14 amino acids. V was pared by 4 bases and J by 6 bases, with 6 bases of the junction left unmatched. The CDR3 nucleotides are TGCGCCAGCAGCGCTACAGGGGACGCCGGGGAGCTGTTTTTT. It translates to CASSATGDAGELFF. Filled out from reference TRBV5-1 and TRBJ2-2, the complete variable domain reads KAGVTQTPRYLIKTRGQQVTLSCSPISGHRSVSWYQQTPGQGLQFLFEYFSETQRNKGNFPGRFSGRQFSNSRSEMNVSTLELGDSALYLCASSATGDAGELFFGEGSRLTVL.

This clonotype was detected many times. This chain links TRBV5-5 with TRBJ2-5; 10 bases line up with TRBD1. V was clipped by 4 bases and J by 5 bases; unmatched bases: 2. The CDR3 covers 13 residues. Per the germline V gene, CDR1 is SGHKS and CDR2 is YYEKEE (reference sequence). Written as DNA, the CDR3 is TGTGCCAGCAGCGGGACAGGGGCGGAGACCCAGTACTTC. Translated: CASSGTGAETQYF.

This clonotype appeared many times. The chain links TRBV9 to TRBJ2-3; D remains unclear. This CDR3 has 15 amino acids. Germline CDR1 is SGDLS and CDR2 is YYNGEE. V was clipped by 0 bases and J by 1 base, with 9 bases between them. CDR3 loop: CASSVALDRTDTQYF. CDR3 nucleotide sequence: TGTGCCAGCAGCGTAGCTCTGGACCGCACAGATACGCAGTATTTT.

Ten or more counts support this clonotype. This chain links TRBV4-2 with TRBJ1-6; no clear D. This CDR3 contains 14 residues. Germline CDR1 LGHNA, CDR2 YNFKEQ. The V gene lost 1 base and the J gene lost 7 bases, with 8 bases spanning the gap. The CDR3 DNA reads TGTGCCAGCAGCCAAGGAGCGGAAAATTCACCCCTCCACTTT. Its translation is CASSQGAENSPLHF.

This clonotype was detected ten times or more. This rearrangement joins TRBV7-9 to TRBJ2-5; possibly TRBD1 for D (5 bases). CDR1 is SEHNR and CDR2 is FQNEAQ in the germline V gene (reference sequence). The length of the CDR3 is 15 residues. V gave up 2 bases and J gave up 3 bases, with 13 bases separating them. Here the CDR3 reads CASSLFVGVKETQYF. The CDR3, as DNA: TGTGCCAGCAGCTTATTCGTAGGGGTCAAAGAGACCCAGTACTTC. Full variable domain (missing parts from reference TRBV7-9 and TRBJ2-5): DTGVSQNPRHKITKRGQNVTFRCDPISEHNRLYWYRQTLGQGPEFLTYFQNEAQLEKSRLLSDRFSAERPKGSFSTLEIQRTEQGDSAMYLCASSLFVGVKETQYFGPGTRLLVL.

This clonotype was detected ten times or more. The rearrangement uses TRBV29-1 and TRBJ2-3; D call uncertain. CDR1 SQVTM and CDR2 ANQGSEA come from the germline V gene. V lost 0 bases, J lost 8 bases, and 6 bases lay in between. The CDR3 is 11 amino acids. As DNA, the CDR3 is TGCAGCGTTGAAGATGGTCCTACGCAGTATTTT. As protein: CSVEDGPTQYF.

This clonotype was observed a few times. This chain connects TRBV27 to TRBJ1-6; 8 bases agree with TRBD1. J was trimmed by 10 bases and V by 6 bases; bases with no gene match: 5. This CDR3 has 13 amino acids. Germline lookup yields CDR1 MNHEY and CDR2 SMNVEV (reference sequence). CDR3 coding DNA: TGTGCCAGCAGACGAGGACAGGGATCACCCCTCCACTTT. Residues: CASRRGQGSPLHF.

In its sample, this clonotype was seen many times. This chain uses TRBV5-1 with TRBJ2-2; 8 positions agree with TRBD2. V lost 3 bases to trimming and J lost 3 bases; unmatched junction nucleotides: 7. Germline V lookup: CDR1 SGHRS, CDR2 YFSETQ. This CDR3 has 16 amino acids. The CDR3 nucleotides are TGCGCCAGCAGCTCTCTAGCGGGCATGGACACCGGGGAGCTGTTTTTT. It specifies CASSSLAGMDTGELFF.

In this sample, this clonotype turned up a few times. The chain links TRBV7-2 to TRBJ2-7; D is perhaps TRBD1 (5 bases). The germline V gene has CDR1 SGHTA and CDR2 FQGNSA. This CDR3 comprises 13 residues. Deletions cut 1 base from V and 6 bases from J, with 10 bases between. The CDR3 nucleotides are TGTGCCAGCAGCTTAGGTGGGGCGGCCGAGCAGTACTTC. It encodes CASSLGGAAEQYF.

This clonotype showed up many times. In DNA, the CDR3 is TGCAGTGCTAGAGATTACGGGTTGATAAACACTGAAGCTTTCTTT. Amino acid sequence: CSARDYGLINTEAFF. The chain joins TRBV20-1 to TRBJ1-1; D unclear. The CDR3 has 15 residues. Trimming took 0 bases from V and 2 from J, leaving 13 bases between them. The germline V gene encodes CDR1 DFQATT and CDR2 SNEGSKA (reference sequence).

This clonotype has ten or more counts. This sequence joins TRBV20-1 and TRBJ2-5, with TRBD1 matching over 11 bases. The V gene end was trimmed by 3 bases and the J gene end by 4 bases; junction bases not matched to a gene: 7. The CDR3 is 15 residues long. CDR1 and CDR2 (germline): DFQATT, SNEGSKA (reference sequence). The CDR3 loop reads CSASWTGGMRETQYF. CDR3 sequence (DNA): TGCAGTGCTAGCTGGACAGGGGGCATGCGAGAGACCCAGTACTTC.

This clonotype was counted at least ten times. This chain links TRBV5-1 with TRBJ1-1, with 9 bases lining up with TRBD1. Germline trimming cut 4 bases from V and 8 bases from J; bases unmatched to any gene: 9. The germline V gene has CDR1 SGHRS and CDR2 YFSETQ. The CDR3 loop spans 14 amino acids. In nucleotides, the CDR3 is TGCGCCAGCAGCCGACAGGGGGATAGGAGAGAAGCTTTCTTT. This sequence encodes CASSRQGDRREAFF.

Many counts were recorded for this clonotype. V usage is TRBV7-2 and J usage is TRBJ2-1; D ambiguous. CDR3 length equals 12 residues. Germline V gives CDR1 SGHTA, CDR2 FQGNSA. Trimming left V 4 bases short and J 7 bases short, with 8 bases between. Written as DNA, the CDR3 is TGTGCCAGCAGCTCACTCTGGAATGAGCAGTTCTTC. It is translated as CASSSLWNEQFF.

The chain uses TRBV7-8 and TRBJ2-7; D ambiguous. This CDR3 has 15 residues. Germline V gene data show CDR1 as SGHVS and CDR2 as FQNEAQ. Trimming removed 1 base from V and 2 bases from J, with 12 bases in between. The CDR3 is CASSLDPDTTYEQYF. For the CDR3, the DNA is TGTGCCAGCAGCTTAGATCCGGATACGACCTACGAGCAGTACTTC.

This clonotype was recorded at least ten times. The CDR3 DNA is TGTGCCAGCAGCCTCAGACAGGACTCGAATGAAAAACTGTTTTTT. It translates to CASSLRQDSNEKLFF. The rearrangement joins TRBV9 to TRBJ1-4; TRBD1 might be the D (6 bases). Trimming pared 4 bases from V and 5 bases from J, leaving 15 bases between. The length of the CDR3 is 15 residues. Germline CDR1 and CDR2: SGDLS and YYNGEE.

This clonotype was recorded at least ten times. V usage is TRBV7-2 and J usage is TRBJ1-6; a possible D gene is TRBD1 (6 bases). V was clipped by 3 bases and J by 8 bases, with 11 bases between them. This CDR3 contains 14 residues. The germline CDR1 and CDR2 sequences are SGHTA and FQGNSA. CDR3: CASSFGQTDSPLHF. The CDR3 DNA follows: TGTGCCAGCAGCTTCGGACAGACAGATTCACCCCTCCACTTT.

The chain couples TRBV7-8 to TRBJ1-1, with a weak D call TRBD1 (6 bases). This CDR3 spans 14 amino acids. V lost 3 bases and J 5 bases, leaving 13 bases between the germline ends. Germline values: CDR1 SGHVS, CDR2 FQNEAQ. This CDR3 is CASSFRQERTEAFF. DNA of the CDR3: TGTGCCAGCAGCTTCAGACAGGAGAGGACTGAAGCTTTCTTT.

This clonotype rates as medium-sized (0.01 to 0.1%). This chain uses TRBV6-1 with TRBJ2-3; D not certain. Trimming took off 2 bases at V and 1 base at J, with 10 bases between the two ends. CDR3 length equals 15 residues. The germline V gene encodes CDR1 MNHNS and CDR2 SASEGT. The CDR3 sequence: CASSEPPEGTDTQYF. The CDR3 nucleotides read TGTGCCAGCAGTGAACCTCCTGAGGGCACAGATACGCAGTATTTT.

This clonotype was recorded at least ten times. The rearrangement uses TRBV3-1 and TRBJ2-7; D is uncertain. Per germline, CDR1 LGHDT and CDR2 YNNKEL (reference sequence). The length of the CDR3 is 12 residues. V lost 3 bases and J lost 7, with 10 bases in between. Here the CDR3 reads CASSQEGREQYF. CDR3 sequence (DNA): TGTGCCAGCAGCCAGGAAGGACGTGAGCAGTACTTC.

This clonotype has a handful of counts. The rearrangement joins TRBV2 to TRBJ2-7, with a weak D call TRBD2 (5 bases). The V end lost 0 bases, the J end lost 5 bases, and 11 bases lay between the germline ends. There are 14 residues in the CDR3. CDR1 and CDR2 from the germline V gene are SNHLY and FYNNEI. CDR3 region: CASSEALPGNEQYF. Written as DNA, the CDR3 is TGTGCCAGCAGTGAAGCGCTTCCGGGGAACGAGCAGTACTTC.

This clonotype was detected many times. The CDR3 nucleotides read TGTGCCAGCAGCTCTGCCGGACTAGGTGATGAGCAGTTCTTC. It specifies CASSSAGLGDEQFF. The chain links TRBV7-9 to TRBJ2-1; 7 bases agree with TRBD2. The CDR3 spans 14 residues. The junction had 8 bases not matched to a gene; V was cut back by 4 bases and J by 8 bases. Germline lookup yields CDR1 SEHNR and CDR2 FQNEAQ (reference sequence). The full variable domain, in which reference TRBV7-9 and TRBJ2-1 provide the parts outside the CDR3, is DTGVSQNPRHKITKRGQNVTFRCDPISEHNRLYWYRQTLGQGPEFLTYFQNEAQLEKSRLLSDRFSAERPKGSFSTLEIQRTEQGDSAMYLCASSSAGLGDEQFFGPGTRLTVL.

A word on this clonotype: A much more abundant neighbour one base away suggests this may be a read error. V gene TRBV5-1 combines with J gene TRBJ1-1; D ambiguous. Germline-derived CDR1 and CDR2 are SGHRS and YFSETQ. V lost 0 bases to trimming and J lost 1 base, with 4 bases between them. CDR3 length: 13 residues. CDR3 residues: CASSLAWNTEAFF. The CDR3 bases are TGCGCCAGCAGCTTGGCATGGAACACTGAAGCTTTCTTT.

This clonotype was seen ten or more times. This chain links TRBV29-1 with TRBJ1-1; D uncertain. CDR1 is SQVTM, CDR2 ANQGSEA, per germline. This CDR3 region has 11 residues. The V and J ends lost 8 bases and 1 base respectively, with 8 bases between them. CDR3 sequence: CSSRSNTEAFF. DNA of the CDR3: TGCAGCTCCCGGTCGAACACTGAAGCTTTCTTT.

In this sample, this clonotype turned up many times. V gene TRBV6-2 or TRBV6-3 combines with J gene TRBJ2-4; TRBD2 agrees at 9 bases. Trimming cost V 6 bases and J 3 bases; bases outside gene matches: 9. The CDR3 is 16 amino acids. CDR1 and CDR2 (germline): MNHEY, SVGEGT. In DNA, the CDR3 is TGTGCCAGCAGACCGAGGACTAGCGAGGGCAAAAACATTCAGTACTTC. Protein product: CASRPRTSEGKNIQYF.

This clonotype was detected many times. The chain uses TRBV28 and TRBJ2-7, with 12 bases fitting TRBD1. CDR3 length: 16 residues. V was clipped by 5 bases and J by 6 bases; unmatched bases: 11. CDR1 MDHEN and CDR2 SYDVKM come from the germline V gene. CDR3 protein: CASSPIGTGGRLEQYF. The DNA of the CDR3 is TGTGCCAGCAGTCCTATAGGGACAGGGGGCCGCCTCGAGCAGTACTTC.

This chain uses TRBV2 with TRBJ1-2; no definite D call. This CDR3 has 15 amino acids. In germline, CDR1 is SNHLY, CDR2 FYNNEI. Trimming pared 3 bases from V and 8 bases from J, leaving 19 bases between. The CDR3 DNA follows: TGTGCCAGCAGTGATGGAGGGCCCTACCTGGGAGGCTACACCTTC. This codes for CASSDGGPYLGGYTF.